The source of this T cell receptor (beta chain) is a study of T cell responses to AZD1222 COVID-19 vaccine. Whole-study findings and limits: Females made up more of the donors, who were largely white British, and clonal diversity may have come out too low. After two AZD1222 doses, spike-specific TCR breadth and depth rose versus day 0. Scientists sampled the repertoires only once the peak T cell response had passed.

With regard to this clone: Its antigen remains unknown.

Germline CDR1 reads LNHDA; CDR2 reads SQIVND (reference sequence). The CDR3 runs to 14 residues. V was pared by 6 bases and J by 0 bases, with 11 bases between. TCRdb keeps only in-frame clones here, not all; method: immunoSEQ multiplex PCR. The data hold approximately 110,000 clones, with 87% observed a single time. This sample comprised peripheral blood, obtained 28 days after the second AZD1222 dose. The rearrangement links TRBV19 to TRBJ1-1; no clear D gene. The sequence derives from an adult who received the AZD1222 COVID-19 vaccine. DNA of the CDR3: TGTGCCAGTAGACTCCACCACATGAACACTGAAGCTTTCTTT. This gives the protein CASRLHHMNTEAFF.